A selection of T cell receptor beta chains follows, all from one sample in a study of T cell repertoires in cytomegalovirus infection. TCRdb recomputed calls from the reads with MiXCR, one row per CDR3 protein. Of around 270,000 distinct CDR3 sequences listed, roughly 9% are singletons. The source material was PBMCs. These receptors were obtained from a human donor in good health (CMV status not recorded). Some clones in this sample may be carry-over from other donors' samples. The CDR3 runs from the conserved cysteine through the conserved F or W. Each record gives: clone size, J gene, V gene, D gene, CDR3 DNA, CDR3 protein. The D gene is left open where the match is weak. Clone size is stated in some rows and not others, as once, few, many or a class when expanded.

few | TRBJ2-7 | TRBV20-1 | TRBD2 | TGCAGTGCGTGGACTAGCGGGGCCTACGAGCAGTACTTC | CSAWTSGAYEQYF
many | TRBJ2-3 | TRBV30 | . | TGTGCCAAAATAGAACGGAAGGGTTGGGGCACAGATACGCAGTATTTT | CAKIERKGWGTDTQYF
. | TRBJ1-1 | TRBV14 | . | TGTGCCAGCAGCCAAGATTTAGCTGACACTGAAGCTTTCTTT | CASSQDLADTEAFF
. | TRBJ1-2 | TRBV6-4 | TRBD1 | TGTGCCAGCAGTGCCACCGGGACAGTGTACTATGGCTACACCTTC | CASSATGTVYYGYTF
few | TRBJ1-3 | TRBV29-1 | . | TGCAGCGTTACCATTACTGGAAACACCATATATTTT | CSVTITGNTIYF
many | TRBJ1-5 | TRBV7-9 | . | TGTGCCAGCAGCTCAAGAGTAAGCAATCAGCCCCAGCATTTT | CASSSRVSNQPQHF
many | TRBJ2-1 | TRBV7-8 | TRBD2 | TGTGCCAGCAGCCATCCCGGACTAGCGGGCTCCTACAATGAGCAGTTCTTC | CASSHPGLAGSYNEQFF
. | TRBJ2-3 | TRBV19 | . | TGTGCCAGTAGCGCAGTGGGGGCAGGGGAAAACGGAGATACGCAGTATTTT | CASSAVGAGENGDTQYF
many | TRBJ2-7 | TRBV7-2 | TRBD2 | TGTGCCAGCAGCTTAGCGCACGGGACTAGCGGGAGGGCGTTTGAGCAGTACTTC | CASSLAHGTSGRAFEQYF
. | TRBJ2-1 | TRBV9 | TRBD2 | TGTGCCAGCAGCGAGACTAGCGGGAGGTCGTTCGGAGGACACAATGAGCAGTTCTTC | CASSETSGRSFGGHNEQFF
many | TRBJ1-5 | TRBV5-1 | . | TGCGCCAGCAGCCGGGGGATAAATCAGCCCCAGCATTTT | CASSRGINQPQHF
many | TRBJ1-2 | TRBV7-2 | . | TGTGCCAGCAGCCCAGCACAGGCGTCCGGCTACACCTTC | CASSPAQASGYTF
. | TRBJ1-3 | TRBV7-3 | TRBD1 | TGTGCCAGCAGCTATGCCGGGACAGACGGTGGAAACACCATATATTTT | CASSYAGTDGGNTIYF
many | TRBJ1-1 | TRBV7-8 | . | TGTGCCAGCAGCCCGGGTGGCACCGCGAACACTGAAGCTTTCTTT | CASSPGGTANTEAFF
many | TRBJ1-2 | TRBV7-2 | . | TGTGCCAGCAGCCAAGGGACGGCCAACTATGGCTACACCTTC | CASSQGTANYGYTF
many | TRBJ2-5 | TRBV28 | . | TGTGCCAGCAGTTCCCCCCCGGGGAAGACCCAGTACTTC | CASSSPPGKTQYF
. | TRBJ2-5 | TRBV6-2/TRBV6-3 | TRBD2 | TGTGCCAGCAGCGGCGGACTAGCTGTGACCCAGTACTTC | CASSGGLAVTQYF
many | TRBJ2-5 | TRBV7-2 | TRBD1 | TGTGCCAGCAGCTTCGCTCTCGGGACAGGGGGAGAGACCCAGTACTTC | CASSFALGTGGETQYF
many | TRBJ2-3 | TRBV7-2 | . | TGTGCCAGCAGCTTACCCCCCATCAGAATCAGGGATACGCAGTATTTT | CASSLPPIRIRDTQYF
few | TRBJ1-4 | TRBV4-3 | . | TGCGCCAGCAGCCAAGGTAACGCGCAGAACTATAATGAAAAACTGTTTTTT | CASSQGNAQNYNEKLFF
many | TRBJ1-1 | TRBV7-2 | . | TGTGCCAGCAGCTTAGGGGTCTGGAACACTGAAGCTTTCTTT | CASSLGVWNTEAFF
many | TRBJ1-5 | TRBV12-3/TRBV12-4 | . | TGTGCCAGCAGTCCAGACCCAGGGCGGCAGCCCCAGCATTTT | CASSPDPGRQPQHF
few | TRBJ2-6 | TRBV6-6 | . | TGTGCCAGCAGTTCCCCGGGGGGGGCCAACGTCCTGACTTTC | CASSSPGGANVLTF
. | TRBJ2-3 | TRBV6-6 | TRBD2 | TGTGCCAGCAGTTACCGTAGCGGGGGAGATACGCAGTATTTT | CASSYRSGGDTQYF
many | TRBJ1-1 | TRBV11-2 | . | TGTGCCAGCAGCTTAGACCAGCGTATCACTGAAGCTTTCTTT | CASSLDQRITEAFF
many | TRBJ2-2 | TRBV7-2 | . | TGTGCCAGCAGCTTAGGGGGGGGCTACTCGTCGGACGGGGAGCTGTTTTTT | CASSLGGGYSSDGELFF
many | TRBJ2-7 | TRBV7-2 | TRBD1 | TGTGCCAGCAGCCGGGACACGGGACAGGGGTGGTACGAGCAGTACTTC | CASSRDTGQGWYEQYF
many | TRBJ2-7 | TRBV7-9 | TRBD1 | TGTGCCAGCAGCGGACAGGGCTCCTACGAGCAGTACTTC | CASSGQGSYEQYF
once | TRBJ1-5 | TRBV5-6 | . | TGTGCCAGCAGCCCAAGGGGCAGGGCGAGCAATCAGCCCCAGCATTTT | CASSPRGRASNQPQHF
few | TRBJ2-5 | TRBV7-9 | TRBD2 | TGTGCCAGCAGCTTAGCGCAGACTAGCGGGAGAGCGGAGACCCAGTACTTC | CASSLAQTSGRAETQYF
many | TRBJ1-4 | TRBV28 | TRBD1 | TGTGCCAGCATCCCCCAGGGGGCCCGAAATGAAAAACTGTTTTTT | CASIPQGARNEKLFF
many | TRBJ1-4 | TRBV7-2 | . | TGTGCCAGCAGCTTGAGTCCCAGACCGAATGAAAAACTGTTTTTT | CASSLSPRPNEKLFF
many | TRBJ2-7 | TRBV7-2 | TRBD2 | TGTGCCAGCCAAACCGCCTTCCTAGCGGGGGCCTACGAGCAGTACTTC | CASQTAFLAGAYEQYF
few | TRBJ1-6 | TRBV19 | . | TGTGCCAGTAGCCTCAATGACCCAGGGAATTCACCCCTCCACTTT | CASSLNDPGNSPLHF
many | TRBJ1-6 | TRBV7-2 | . | TGTGCCAGCAGCCCCAGTCTGGGTGGCAGTTCACCCCTCCACTTT | CASSPSLGGSSPLHF
many | TRBJ2-2 | TRBV7-2 | TRBD1 | TGTGCCAGCAGCTTAACACAGGGGGCGGGCGGGGAGCTGTTTTTT | CASSLTQGAGGELFF
many | TRBJ2-1 | TRBV19 | . | TGTGCCAGTAGTACCGACAGGATCCCGGGGAATGAGCAGTTCTTC | CASSTDRIPGNEQFF
. | TRBJ2-5 | TRBV6-2/TRBV6-3 | TRBD2 | TGTGCCAGCAGGATGAGCGGGGGGGCACAAGAGACCCAGTACTTC | CASRMSGGAQETQYF
many | TRBJ1-5 | TRBV28 | TRBD1 | TGTGCCAGCAGTTTAAGTGACAGGGGGCTTGAGCAGCCCCAGCATTTT | CASSLSDRGLEQPQHF
few | TRBJ1-3 | TRBV7-2 | . | TGTGCCAGCAGCTTTACTGTCTCTGGAAACACCATATATTTT | CASSFTVSGNTIYF
many | TRBJ1-2 | TRBV7-2 | TRBD1 | TGTGCCAGCAGCTCCGGACAGGCTAACTATGGCTACACCTTC | CASSSGQANYGYTF
many | TRBJ1-1 | TRBV7-2 | . | TGTGCCAGCAGCTTACAGGGGTTTGAAGCTTTCTTT | CASSLQGFEAFF